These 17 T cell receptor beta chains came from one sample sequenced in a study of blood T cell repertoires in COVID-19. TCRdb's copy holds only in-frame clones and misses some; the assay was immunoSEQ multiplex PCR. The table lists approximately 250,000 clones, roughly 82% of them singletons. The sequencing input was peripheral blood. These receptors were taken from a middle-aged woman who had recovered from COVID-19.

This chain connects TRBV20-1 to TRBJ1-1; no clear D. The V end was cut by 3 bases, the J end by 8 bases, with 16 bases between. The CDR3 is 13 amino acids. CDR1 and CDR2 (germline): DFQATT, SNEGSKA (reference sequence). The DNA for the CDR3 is TGCAGTGCTAGTACCGTCAGGAACCGCGAAGCTTTCTTT. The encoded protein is CSASTVRNREAFF.

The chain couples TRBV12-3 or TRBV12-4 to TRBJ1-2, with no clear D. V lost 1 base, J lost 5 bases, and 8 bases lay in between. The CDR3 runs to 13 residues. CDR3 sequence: CASSLDLSYGYTF. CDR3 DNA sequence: TGTGCCAGCAGTTTAGATCTCTCTTATGGCTACACCTTC.

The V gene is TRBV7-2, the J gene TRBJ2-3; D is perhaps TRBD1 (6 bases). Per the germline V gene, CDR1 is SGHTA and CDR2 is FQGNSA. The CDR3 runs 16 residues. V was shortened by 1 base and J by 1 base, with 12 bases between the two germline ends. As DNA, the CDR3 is TGTGCCAGCAGCTTAGTAGGGGGTGATGGCACAGATACGCAGTATTTT. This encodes CASSLVGGDGTDTQYF. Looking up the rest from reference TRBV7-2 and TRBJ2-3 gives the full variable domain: GAGVSQSPSNKVTEKGKDVELRCDPISGHTALYWYRQSLGQGLEFLIYFQGNSAPDKSGLPSDRFSAERTGGSVSTLTIQRTQQEDSAVYLCASSLVGGDGTDTQYFGPGTRLTVL.

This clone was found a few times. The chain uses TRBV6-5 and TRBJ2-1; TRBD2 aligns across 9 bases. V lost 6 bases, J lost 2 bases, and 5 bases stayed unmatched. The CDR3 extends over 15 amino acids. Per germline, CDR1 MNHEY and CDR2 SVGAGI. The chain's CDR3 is CASRISSGAYNEQFF. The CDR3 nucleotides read TGTGCCAGCAGGATATCTAGCGGGGCCTACAATGAGCAGTTCTTC.

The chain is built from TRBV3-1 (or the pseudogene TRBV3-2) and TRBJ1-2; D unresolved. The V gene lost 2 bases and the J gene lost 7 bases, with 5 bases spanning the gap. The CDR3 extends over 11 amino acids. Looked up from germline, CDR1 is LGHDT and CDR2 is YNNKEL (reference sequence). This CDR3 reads CASSQNSGYTF. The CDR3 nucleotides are TGTGCCAGCAGCCAAAACAGTGGCTACACCTTC.

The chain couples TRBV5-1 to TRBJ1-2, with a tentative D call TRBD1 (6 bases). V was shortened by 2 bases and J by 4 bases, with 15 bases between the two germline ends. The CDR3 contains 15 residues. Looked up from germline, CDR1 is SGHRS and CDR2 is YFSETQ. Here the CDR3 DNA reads TGCGCCAGCAGCTTAGGACAGCTTCCATTCTATGGCTACACCTTC. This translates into CASSLGQLPFYGYTF.

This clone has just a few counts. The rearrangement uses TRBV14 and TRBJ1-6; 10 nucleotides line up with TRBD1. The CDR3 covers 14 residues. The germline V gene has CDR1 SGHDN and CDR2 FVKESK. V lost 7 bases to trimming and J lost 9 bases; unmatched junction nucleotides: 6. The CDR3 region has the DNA TGTGCCAGCACCCTCGGGACAGGGGTTTCACCCCTCCACTTT. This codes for CASTLGTGVSPLHF.

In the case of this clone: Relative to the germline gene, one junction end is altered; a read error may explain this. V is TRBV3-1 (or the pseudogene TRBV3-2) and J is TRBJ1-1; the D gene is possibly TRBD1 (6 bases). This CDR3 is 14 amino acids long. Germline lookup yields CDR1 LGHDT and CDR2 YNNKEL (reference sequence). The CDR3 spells CASSQEGANIEAFF. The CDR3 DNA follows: TGTGCCAGCAGCCAAGAGGGGGCTAACATTGAAGCTTTCTTT.

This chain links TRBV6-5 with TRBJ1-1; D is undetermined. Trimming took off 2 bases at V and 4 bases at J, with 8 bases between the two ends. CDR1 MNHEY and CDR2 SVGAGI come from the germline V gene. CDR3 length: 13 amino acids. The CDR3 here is CASSYTRGTEAFF. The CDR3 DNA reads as TGTGCCAGCAGTTACACTCGTGGCACTGAAGCTTTCTTT.

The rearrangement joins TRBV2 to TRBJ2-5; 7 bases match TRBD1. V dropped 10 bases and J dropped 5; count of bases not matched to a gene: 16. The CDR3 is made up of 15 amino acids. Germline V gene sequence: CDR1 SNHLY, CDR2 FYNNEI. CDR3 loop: CAISLRDRVTETQYF. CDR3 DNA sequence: TGTGCCATTTCCCTCCGGGACAGAGTAACGGAGACCCAGTACTTC.

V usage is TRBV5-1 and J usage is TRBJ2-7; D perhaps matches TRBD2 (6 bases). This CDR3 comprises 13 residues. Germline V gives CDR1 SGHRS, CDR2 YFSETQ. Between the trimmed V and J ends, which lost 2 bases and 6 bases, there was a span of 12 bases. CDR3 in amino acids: CASSFAMGGEQYF. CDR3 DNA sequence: TGCGCCAGCAGCTTCGCTATGGGGGGCGAGCAGTACTTC.

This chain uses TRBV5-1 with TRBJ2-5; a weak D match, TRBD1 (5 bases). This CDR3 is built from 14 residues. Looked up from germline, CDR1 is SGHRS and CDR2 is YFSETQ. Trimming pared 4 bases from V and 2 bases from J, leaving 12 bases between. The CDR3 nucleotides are TGCGCCAGCAGCCTTCTGACAGATCAAGAGACCCAGTACTTC. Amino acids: CASSLLTDQETQYF.

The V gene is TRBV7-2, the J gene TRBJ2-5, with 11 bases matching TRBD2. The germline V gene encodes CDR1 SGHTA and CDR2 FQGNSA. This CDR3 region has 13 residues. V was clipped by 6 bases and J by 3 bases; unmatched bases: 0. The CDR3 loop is CASSSGGEETQYF. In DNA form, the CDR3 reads TGTGCCAGCAGTAGCGGGGGGGAAGAGACCCAGTACTTC.

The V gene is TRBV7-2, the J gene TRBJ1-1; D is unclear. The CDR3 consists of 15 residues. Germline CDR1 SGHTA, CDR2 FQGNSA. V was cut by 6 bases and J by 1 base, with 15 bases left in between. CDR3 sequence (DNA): TGTGCCAGCAGTCGCAGCGTAGGAGAGAACACTGAAGCTTTCTTT. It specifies CASSRSVGENTEAFF.

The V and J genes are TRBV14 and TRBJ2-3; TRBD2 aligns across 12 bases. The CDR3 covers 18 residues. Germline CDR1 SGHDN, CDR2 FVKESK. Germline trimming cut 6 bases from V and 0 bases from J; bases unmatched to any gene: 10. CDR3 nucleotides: TGTGCCAGCAGTGGTGGACTAGCGGGACTAGTTAGCACAGATACGCAGTATTTT. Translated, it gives CASSGGLAGLVSTDTQYF.

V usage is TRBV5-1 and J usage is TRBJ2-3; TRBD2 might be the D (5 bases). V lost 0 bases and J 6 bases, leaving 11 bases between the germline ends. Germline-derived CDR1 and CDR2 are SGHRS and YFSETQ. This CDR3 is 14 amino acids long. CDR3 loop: CASSLGGVLDTQYF. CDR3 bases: TGCGCCAGCAGCTTGGGGGGAGTGTTGGATACGCAGTATTTT.

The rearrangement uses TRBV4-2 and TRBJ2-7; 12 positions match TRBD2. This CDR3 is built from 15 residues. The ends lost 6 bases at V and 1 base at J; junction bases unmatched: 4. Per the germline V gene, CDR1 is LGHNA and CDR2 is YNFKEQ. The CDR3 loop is CASRLGTSGSYEQYF. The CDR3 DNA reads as TGTGCCAGCAGACTCGGGACTAGCGGGTCCTACGAGCAGTACTTC.